These 32 T cell receptor beta chains came from one sample sequenced in a study. One entry per CDR3 protein, called by TCRdb with MiXCR from the RT-PCR reads. The data show about 700,000 distinct CDR3 sequences, 14% seen once. Sequencing was performed on memory CD4+ T cells from blood. These receptors came from a female donor in good health, serving as a healthy control.

This clonotype has a count of ten or more. The V call is TRBV20-1, the J call TRBJ2-3; 11 nucleotides align to TRBD2. There are 15 residues in the CDR3. V lost 3 bases to trimming and J lost 8 bases; unmatched junction nucleotides: 10. Germline V gives CDR1 DFQATT, CDR2 SNEGSKA (reference sequence). CDR3 protein: CSAREATSGAVTQYF. The DNA of the CDR3 is TGCAGTGCTAGGGAGGCGACTAGCGGGGCAGTTACGCAGTATTTT.

The V gene is TRBV24-1, the J gene TRBJ2-3; D gene uncertain. This CDR3 contains 13 residues. Looked up from germline, CDR1 is KGHDR and CDR2 is SFDVKD. V was clipped by 5 bases and J by 0 bases, with 5 bases between them. The CDR3 loop is CATSATSTDTQYF. The CDR3 nucleotides read TGTGCCACCAGTGCGACCAGCACAGATACGCAGTATTTT.

J is TRBJ2-1 and V is TRBV24-1; tentatively, D is TRBD1 or TRBD2 (5 bases each). Germline V lookup: CDR1 KGHDR, CDR2 SFDVKD. V was trimmed by 5 bases and J by 2 bases, leaving 27 bases between them. The CDR3 covers 20 residues. The CDR3 sequence: CATSAAYGKVPTGAYNEQFF. DNA for the CDR3: TGTGCCACCAGTGCTGCTTACGGGAAAGTACCTACAGGTGCCTACAATGAGCAGTTCTTC.

This clonotype appeared many times. The chain couples TRBV5-6 to TRBJ2-3; 10 nucleotides align to TRBD2. Germline-derived CDR1 and CDR2 are SGHDT and YYEEEE. With 6 bases clipped from V and 1 base from J, the junction kept 8 bases outside the gene matches. CDR3 length: 16 amino acids. The DNA for the CDR3 is TGTGCCAGCACCTGGACTAGCGGAGAAGGCACAGATACGCAGTATTTT. Translated, it gives CASTWTSGEGTDTQYF.

This clonotype has more than one count but fewer than ten. The V call is TRBV6-2 or TRBV6-3, the J call TRBJ2-2, with TRBD2 identical over 11 bases. J lost 2 bases, V lost 6 bases, and 5 bases had no gene match. From germline, CDR1 is MNHEY and CDR2 SVGEGT. This CDR3 comprises 16 residues. The CDR3 sequence: CASRHLAGGNTGELFF. CDR3 coding DNA: TGTGCCAGCAGGCACCTAGCGGGGGGTAACACCGGGGAGCTGTTTTTT.

Many counts were recorded for this clonotype. The chain links TRBV5-1 to TRBJ2-2; tentative D call: TRBD2 (6 bases). The CDR3 is made up of 16 amino acids. The V gene lost 0 bases and the J gene lost 5 bases, with 14 bases spanning the gap. CDR1 SGHRS and CDR2 YFSETQ come from the germline V gene. The DNA of the CDR3 is TGCGCCAGCAGCTTGGCCGCGGGGAGGAGAACCGGGGAGCTGTTTTTT. It yields the protein CASSLAAGRRTGELFF.

This clonotype has a handful of counts. This chain joins TRBV28 and TRBJ2-1; TRBD2 matches at 7 bases. CDR1 and CDR2 from the germline V gene are MDHEN and SYDVKM. Losses at the gene ends were 3 bases for V and 6 bases for J; bases not matched to a gene: 11. This CDR3 spans 16 amino acids. The CDR3: CASSFLSSGLFNEQFF. DNA for the CDR3: TGTGCCAGCAGTTTTTTGTCTAGCGGCCTGTTCAATGAGCAGTTCTTC.

The gene calls are TRBV7-2 and TRBJ1-1, with TRBD1 identical over 7 bases. Trimming took 6 bases from V and 4 from J; bases not matched to a gene: 5. From germline, CDR1 is SGHTA and CDR2 FQGNSA. CDR3 length: 13 amino acids. The CDR3 sequence is CASSRDSFTEAFF. In nucleotides, the CDR3 is TGTGCCAGCAGTCGGGACAGCTTCACTGAAGCTTTCTTT.

This clonotype was observed a handful of times. The gene calls are TRBV3-1 and TRBJ2-3; D might be TRBD2 (6 bases). This CDR3 spans 12 amino acids. Germline V gives CDR1 LGHDT, CDR2 YNNKEL (reference sequence). Trimming removed 4 bases at V and 11 bases at J, with 13 bases between. CDR3 protein: CASSPEGRVQYF. CDR3 nucleotides: TGTGCCAGCAGCCCGGAGGGACGTGTGCAGTATTTT.

In regard to this clonotype: A clone one base away is much larger, so this may be a read error. CDR3 bases: TGTGCCAACAGTCGAGGCCAACAATCAGAGACCCAGTACTTC. It specifies CANSRGQQSETQYF. The chain links TRBV6-1 to TRBJ2-5; D uncertain. Germline loops: CDR1 MNHNS, CDR2 SASEGT. The CDR3 is 14 amino acids.

This clonotype was counted only a few times. V usage is TRBV25-1 and J usage is TRBJ2-1; 8 bases line up with TRBD1. This CDR3 has 13 amino acids. V shed 3 bases, J shed 7 bases, and the junction held 2 bases outside the gene matches. Germline CDR1 and CDR2: MGHDK and SYGVNS. In DNA, the CDR3 is TGTGCCAGCAGTGACTACAGGGGGAATGAGCAGTTCTTC. Translating gives CASSDYRGNEQFF. The variable domain in full, completed from reference TRBV25-1 and TRBJ2-1, reads EADIYQTPRYLVIGTGKKITLECSQTMGHDKMYWYQQDPGMELHLIHYSYGVNSTEKGDLSSESTVSRIRTEHFPLTLESARPSHTSQYLCASSDYRGNEQFFGPGTRLTVL.

This sequence joins TRBV10-3 and TRBJ2-1, with 9 bases fitting TRBD1. V gave up 7 bases and J gave up 7 bases; unmatched junction bases: 5. The CDR3 has 13 amino acids. CDR1 is ENHRY and CDR2 is SYGVKD in the germline V gene. The CDR3 reads CAITGTGWNEQFF. Written as DNA, the CDR3 is TGTGCCATCACCGGGACAGGGTGGAATGAGCAGTTCTTC.

The chain couples TRBV30 to TRBJ1-2; no clear D gene. This CDR3 region has 13 residues. Trimming removed 2 bases at V and 4 bases at J, with 11 bases between. The germline CDR1 and CDR2 sequences are GTSNPN and SVGIG (reference sequence). CDR3 sequence (DNA): TGTGCCTGGAGTCCGGACGTCCTCTATGGCTACACCTTC. Its protein product is CAWSPDVLYGYTF.

This clonotype has a count of ten or more. The chain is built from TRBV29-1 and TRBJ1-1, with D maybe TRBD1 (5 bases). Trimming took 5 bases from V and 1 from J, leaving 17 bases between them. The germline CDR1 and CDR2 sequences are SQVTM and ANQGSEA. The CDR3 length is 15 residues. The CDR3 DNA sequence: TGCAGCGTTTACCCTTCCGGGACCTGGAACACTGAAGCTTTCTTT. This codes for CSVYPSGTWNTEAFF.

This clonotype showed up many times. This chain connects TRBV5-1 to TRBJ2-2; the match to TRBD2 covers 9 bases. J gave up 7 bases and V 4 bases, and 8 bases lay outside the gene matches. CDR3 length equals 15 residues. The V gene's germline CDR1 is SGHRS and CDR2 YFSETQ. CDR3 DNA: TGCGCCAGCAGCCTCCGAGCGGGGGGAGACGGGGAGCTGTTTTTT. Translated: CASSLRAGGDGELFF.

This clonotype came up a few times. The chain employs TRBV20-1 and TRBJ1-5; D is undetermined. This CDR3 region has 14 residues. The V and J ends lost 5 bases and 4 bases respectively, with 15 bases between them. Germline V gives CDR1 DFQATT, CDR2 SNEGSKA (reference sequence). The CDR3 nucleotides read TGCAGTGCTCCATCGGACGGAACGAATCAGCCCCAGCATTTT. Its translation: CSAPSDGTNQPQHF.

This clonotype was seen a handful of times. CDR3 bases: TGTGCCATCAGTGAGAGGGCTGGGTTAGCGGCTACAGATACGCAGTATTTT. Translating gives CAISERAGLAATDTQYF. The chain employs TRBV10-3 and TRBJ2-3; possible D gene TRBD2, 6 bases. From germline, CDR1 is ENHRY and CDR2 SYGVKD. V was cut by 2 bases and J by 3 bases, with 18 bases left in between. This CDR3 comprises 17 residues.

This clonotype appeared a few times. The chain carries TRBV6-5 and TRBJ2-1; D might be TRBD2 (6 bases). The CDR3 runs to 13 residues. V was clipped by 5 bases and J by 6 bases, with 11 bases between them. Per the germline V gene, CDR1 is MNHEY and CDR2 is SVGAGI. CDR3 sequence: CASSVTSSNEQFF. The DNA of the CDR3 is TGTGCCAGCAGTGTGACTAGTTCCAATGAGCAGTTCTTC.

The chain couples TRBV3-1 to TRBJ2-1, with TRBD2 matching over 9 bases. The CDR3 is 19 residues long. Germline loops: CDR1 LGHDT, CDR2 YNNKEL (reference sequence). V dropped 0 bases and J dropped 2; count of bases not matched to a gene: 11. The chain's CDR3 is CASSQDATTASGTYNEQFF. CDR3 nucleotides: TGTGCCAGCAGCCAAGATGCGACTACGGCTAGCGGGACCTACAATGAGCAGTTCTTC.

The chain is built from TRBV5-1 and TRBJ1-4; 10 positions agree with TRBD1. The V and J ends lost 4 bases and 0 bases, in that order; junction bases with no gene match: 3. Germline values: CDR1 SGHRS, CDR2 YFSETQ. CDR3 length: 16 amino acids. The chain's CDR3 is CASSEGTGATNEKLFF. CDR3 DNA sequence: TGCGCCAGCAGCGAAGGGACAGGGGCAACTAATGAAAAACTGTTTTTT.

As regards this clonotype: The DNA is omitted, as the CDR3 cannot be located on it reliably, and the CDR3 follows TCRdb's listing. The gene calls are TRBV7-6 and TRBJ1-2. Germline V lookup: CDR1 SGHVS, CDR2 FNYEAQ. The CDR3 sequence runs 21 residues, both termini included. This CDR3 reads CASSFYICSAKPGDFYYGYTF.

This clonotype was observed at least ten times. The genes are TRBV7-2 and TRBJ2-5; D not certain. CDR1 and CDR2 (germline): SGHTA, FQGNSA. Trimming took 5 bases from V and 3 from J, leaving 19 bases between them. The CDR3 loop spans 16 amino acids. The CDR3 protein is CASSLNTGPLKETQYF. In DNA, the CDR3 is TGTGCCAGCAGCCTAAACACGGGTCCCCTAAAAGAGACCCAGTACTTC. The full variable domain, its missing parts supplied by reference TRBV7-2 and TRBJ2-5, is GAGVSQSPSNKVTEKGKDVELRCDPISGHTALYWYRQSLGQGLEFLIYFQGNSAPDKSGLPSDRFSAERTGGSVSTLTIQRTQQEDSAVYLCASSLNTGPLKETQYFGPGTRLLVL.

This clonotype came up a few times. This rearrangement joins TRBV20-1 to TRBJ1-5; D is ambiguous. Germline V lookup: CDR1 DFQATT, CDR2 SNEGSKA (reference sequence). Trimming pared 1 base from V and 8 bases from J, leaving 15 bases between. CDR3 size: 14 residues. CDR3 loop: CSARGRHVGEPQHF. DNA of the CDR3: TGCAGTGCTAGAGGAAGACATGTCGGTGAGCCCCAGCATTTT.

This clonotype has more than one count but fewer than ten. J is TRBJ1-2 and V is TRBV5-1; D unclear. The V end lost 4 bases, the J end lost 1 base, and 17 bases lay between the germline ends. In germline, CDR1 is SGHRS, CDR2 YFSETQ. This CDR3 region has 16 residues. As DNA, the CDR3 is TGCGCCAGCAGCCTGGGGAGTGGACGGATTAACTATGGCTACACCTTC. It translates to CASSLGSGRINYGYTF.

This chain links TRBV27 with TRBJ1-2; no clear D. This CDR3 comprises 14 residues. V was clipped by 3 bases and J by 2 bases, with 10 bases between them. Germline CDR1 and CDR2: MNHEY and SMNVEV (reference sequence). CDR3: CASSFAEGNYGYTF. The CDR3 DNA reads as TGTGCCAGCAGTTTCGCTGAGGGAAACTATGGCTACACCTTC.

Here the CDR3 reads CASTLSGSGGTDTQYF. The CDR3 bases are TGTGCCAGCACCCTAAGCGGGAGCGGAGGCACAGATACGCAGTATTTT. The V call is TRBV7-3, the J call TRBJ2-3, with 8 positions matching TRBD2. Germline lookup yields CDR1 SGHTA and CDR2 FQGTGA. Trimming cost V 7 bases and J 1 base; bases outside gene matches: 10. The CDR3 consists of 16 residues. Full variable domain (remainder filled in from reference TRBV7-3 and TRBJ2-3): GAGVSQTPSNKVTEKGKYVELRCDPISGHTALYWYRQSLGQGPEFLIYFQGTGAADDSGLPNDRFFAVRPEGSVSTLKIQRTERGDSAVYLCASTLSGSGGTDTQYFGPGTRLTVL.

The gene calls are TRBV24-1 and TRBJ2-3, with TRBD1 matching 8 bases. CDR1 is KGHDR and CDR2 is SFDVKD in the germline V gene. V dropped 3 bases and J dropped 0; count of bases not matched to a gene: 4. This CDR3 contains 16 residues. This CDR3 is CATSDMDRDSTDTQYF. In nucleotides, the CDR3 is TGTGCCACCAGTGATATGGACAGGGACAGCACAGATACGCAGTATTTT.

This chain joins TRBV24-1 and TRBJ2-1; D is undetermined. From germline, CDR1 is KGHDR and CDR2 SFDVKD. Between the trimmed V and J ends, which lost 2 bases and 7 bases, there was a span of 8 bases. The length of the CDR3 is 13 residues. CDR3 amino acids: CATSDSSLNEQFF. The CDR3 DNA reads as TGTGCCACCAGTGATTCCTCTTTAAATGAGCAGTTCTTC.

This clonotype was seen a few times. The chain is built from TRBV6-1 and TRBJ2-1, with a tentative D call TRBD2 (6 bases). Germline V CDR1 and CDR2: MNHNS, SASEGT. Trimming pared 6 bases from V and 10 bases from J, leaving 22 bases between. The CDR3 is 15 amino acids. The CDR3 here is CASRGTYPTREEQFF. The DNA for the CDR3 is TGTGCCAGCAGGGGGACTTACCCTACCCGGGAGGAGCAGTTCTTC.

V usage is TRBV5-1 and J usage is TRBJ1-1, with D uncertain. V lost 1 base to trimming and J lost 3 bases, with 10 bases between them. Germline values: CDR1 SGHRS, CDR2 YFSETQ. The CDR3 is made up of 14 amino acids. CDR3 nucleotide sequence: TGCGCCAGCAGCTTGAAAGGGATCGACACTGAAGCTTTCTTT. Translating it yields CASSLKGIDTEAFF.

The J gene is TRBJ2-6, the V gene TRBV4-2; 7 bases line up with TRBD1. Germline values: CDR1 LGHNA, CDR2 YNFKEQ. Trimming at V came to 4 bases and at J to 3 bases, leaving 12 bases not matched to a gene. CDR3 length: 18 amino acids. CDR3 DNA: TGTGCCAGCAGCCGATGGGACAGTGGAACGGGTGGGGCCAACGTCCTGACTTTC. This codes for CASSRWDSGTGGANVLTF.

This clonotype has ten or more counts. In DNA form, the CDR3 reads TGTGCCAGCAGAGTTCGGGGGAAAGGTGGCTACACCTTC. Its translation is CASRVRGKGGYTF. The rearrangement joins TRBV12-3 or TRBV12-4 to TRBJ1-2; a possible D gene is TRBD1 (5 bases). V was cut by 6 bases and J by 7 bases, with 15 bases left in between. The CDR3 covers 13 residues.